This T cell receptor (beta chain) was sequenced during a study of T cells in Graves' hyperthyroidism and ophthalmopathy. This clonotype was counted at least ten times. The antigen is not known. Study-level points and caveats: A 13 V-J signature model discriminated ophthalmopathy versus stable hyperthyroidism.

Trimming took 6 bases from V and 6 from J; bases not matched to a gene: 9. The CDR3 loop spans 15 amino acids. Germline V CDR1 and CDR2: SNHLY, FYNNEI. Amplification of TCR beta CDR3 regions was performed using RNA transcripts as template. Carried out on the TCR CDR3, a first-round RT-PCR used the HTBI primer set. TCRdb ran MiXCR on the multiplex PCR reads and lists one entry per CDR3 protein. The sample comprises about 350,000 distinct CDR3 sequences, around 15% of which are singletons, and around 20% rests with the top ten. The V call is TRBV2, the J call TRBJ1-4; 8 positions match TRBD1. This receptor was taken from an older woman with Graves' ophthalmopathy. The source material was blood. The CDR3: CASSPTGGLDEKLFF. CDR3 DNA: TGTGCCAGCAGCCCTACAGGGGGATTGGATGAAAAACTGTTTTTT.